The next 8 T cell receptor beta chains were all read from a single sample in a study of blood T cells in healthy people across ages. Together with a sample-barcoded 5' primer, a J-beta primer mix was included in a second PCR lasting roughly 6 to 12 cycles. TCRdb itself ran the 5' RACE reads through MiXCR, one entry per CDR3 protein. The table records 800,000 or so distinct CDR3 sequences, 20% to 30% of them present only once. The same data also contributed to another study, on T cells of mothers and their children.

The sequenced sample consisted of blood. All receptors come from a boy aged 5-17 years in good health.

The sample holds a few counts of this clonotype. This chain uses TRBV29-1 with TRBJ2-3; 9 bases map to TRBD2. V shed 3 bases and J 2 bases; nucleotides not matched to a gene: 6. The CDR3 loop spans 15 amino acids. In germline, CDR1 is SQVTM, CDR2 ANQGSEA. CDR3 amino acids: CSVDGLAGSTDTQYF. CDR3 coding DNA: TGCAGCGTTGATGGGCTAGCGGGATCCACAGATACGCAGTATTTT.

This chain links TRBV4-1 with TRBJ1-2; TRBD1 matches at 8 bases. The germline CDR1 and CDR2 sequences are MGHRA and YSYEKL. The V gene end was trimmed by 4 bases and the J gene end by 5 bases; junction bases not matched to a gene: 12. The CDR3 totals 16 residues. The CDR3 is CASSLSPQGAQYGYTF. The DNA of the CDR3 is TGCGCCAGCAGCCTTAGTCCCCAGGGGGCTCAATATGGCTACACCTTC.

CDR3 region: CSARAATGDNPSYNEQFF. The CDR3 DNA sequence: TGCAGTGCTAGAGCTGCGACAGGGGATAATCCCTCCTACAATGAGCAGTTCTTC. J is TRBJ2-1 and V is TRBV20-1, with 8 bases matching TRBD1. The junction had 11 bases not matched to a gene; V was cut back by 1 base and J by 0 bases. This CDR3 is built from 18 residues. Per the germline V gene, CDR1 is DFQATT and CDR2 is SNEGSKA (reference sequence).

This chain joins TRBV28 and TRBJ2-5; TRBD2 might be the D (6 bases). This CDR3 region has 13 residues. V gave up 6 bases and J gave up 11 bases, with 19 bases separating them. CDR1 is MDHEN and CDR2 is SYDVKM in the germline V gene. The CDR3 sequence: CASSPRGRYEQYF. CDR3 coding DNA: TGTGCCAGCAGCCCCCGAGGGAGGTATGAGCAGTACTTC.

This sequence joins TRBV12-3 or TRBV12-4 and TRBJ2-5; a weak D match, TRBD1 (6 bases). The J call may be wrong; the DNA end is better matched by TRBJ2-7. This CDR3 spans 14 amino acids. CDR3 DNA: TGTGCCAGCAGTTCCCTCAGGGGTACCTACGAGCAGTACTTC. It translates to CASSSLRGTYEQYF.

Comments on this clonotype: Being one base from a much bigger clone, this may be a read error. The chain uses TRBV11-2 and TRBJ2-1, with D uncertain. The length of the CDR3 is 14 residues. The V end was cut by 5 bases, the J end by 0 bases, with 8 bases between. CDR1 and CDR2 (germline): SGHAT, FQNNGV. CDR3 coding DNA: TGTGCCAGCAGCCGACTGAGCTCCTACAATGAGCAGTTCTTC. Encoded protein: CASSRLSSYNEQFF.

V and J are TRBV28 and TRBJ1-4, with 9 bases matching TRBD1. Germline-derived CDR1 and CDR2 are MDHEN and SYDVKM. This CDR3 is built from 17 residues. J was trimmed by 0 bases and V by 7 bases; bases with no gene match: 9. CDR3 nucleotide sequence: TGTGCCAGCACCCCCGCGGACAGGGGTACAACTAATGAAAAACTGTTTTTT. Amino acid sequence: CASTPADRGTTNEKLFF.

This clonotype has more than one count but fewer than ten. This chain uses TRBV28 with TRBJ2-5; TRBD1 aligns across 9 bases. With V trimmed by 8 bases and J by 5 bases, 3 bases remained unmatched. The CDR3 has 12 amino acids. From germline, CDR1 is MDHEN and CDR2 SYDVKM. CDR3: CASGTGTETQYF. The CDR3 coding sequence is TGTGCCAGCGGGACAGGGACGGAGACCCAGTACTTC.